This TCR beta chain was captured in a study of CD8+ T cells in alopecia areata. Once RNA had been extracted, it was reverse transcribed into cDNA to act as the sequencing template. Libraries were prepared by immunoSEQ multiplex PCR; TCRdb keeps only in-frame clonotypes and omits some of them. Of about 120,000 clones in the sample, approximately 54% were seen once. Per the germline V gene, CDR1 is SGHTS and CDR2 is YDEGEE. V was clipped by 3 bases and J by 6 bases; unmatched bases: 10. CDR3 size: 16 residues. As for treatment: oral pan-JAK inhibitor, 5-10 mg twice daily. Here the sequenced sample was CD8+ T cells sorted from blood, taken at week 24, from a patient treated with tofacitinib. The sequence came from a human donor with alopecia areata. The chain combines TRBV5-8 with TRBJ1-5, with 9 bases identical to TRBD1. The DNA for the CDR3 is TGTGCCAGCAGCTCCCCGTTCCGACAGGGGGTTCAGCCCCAGCATTTT. Protein: CASSSPFRQGVQPQHF.